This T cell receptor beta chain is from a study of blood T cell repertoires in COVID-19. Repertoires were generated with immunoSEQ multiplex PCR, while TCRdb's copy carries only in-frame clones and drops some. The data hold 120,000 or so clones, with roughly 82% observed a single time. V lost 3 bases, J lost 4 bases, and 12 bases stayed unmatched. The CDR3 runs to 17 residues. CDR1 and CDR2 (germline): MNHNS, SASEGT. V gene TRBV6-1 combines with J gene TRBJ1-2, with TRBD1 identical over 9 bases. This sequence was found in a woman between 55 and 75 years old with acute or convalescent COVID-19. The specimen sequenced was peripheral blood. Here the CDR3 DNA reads TGTGCCAGCAGTGAGGGACAGGGAATAACTCTTTTCTATGGCTACACCTTC. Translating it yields CASSEGQGITLFYGYTF.